Presented here are 2 T cell receptor beta chains from one specimen sequenced in a study of blood T cells in healthy people across ages. Primed by a sample-barcoded 5' primer and a J-beta primer mix, a second PCR proceeded for about 6 to 11 cycles. TCRdb called the 5' RACE reads again in MiXCR, with one record for every CDR3 protein. The data show about 1.4 million distinct CDR3 sequences, 55% to 75% seen once. The sample comprised blood. These receptors originate from a man aged 18-30 years in good health.

The J gene is TRBJ2-7, the V gene TRBV12-5; tentatively, D is TRBD2 (6 bases). The CDR3 consists of 11 residues. CDR1 LGHNT and CDR2 FRNRAP come from the germline V gene. The CDR3 protein is CASGPSYEQYF. For the CDR3, the DNA is TGTGCCAGCGGGCCCTCCTACGAGCAGTACTTC.

This chain uses TRBV7-8 with TRBJ2-2; 10 bases are a match to TRBD2. The length of the CDR3 is 16 residues. Trimming at V came to 4 bases and at J to 5 bases, leaving 7 bases not matched to a gene. Germline V gene data show CDR1 as SGHVS and CDR2 as FQNEAQ. The CDR3 loop reads CASSSTGLAATGELFF. In nucleotides, the CDR3 is TGTGCCAGCAGCTCTACCGGACTAGCGGCTACCGGGGAGCTGTTTTTT.